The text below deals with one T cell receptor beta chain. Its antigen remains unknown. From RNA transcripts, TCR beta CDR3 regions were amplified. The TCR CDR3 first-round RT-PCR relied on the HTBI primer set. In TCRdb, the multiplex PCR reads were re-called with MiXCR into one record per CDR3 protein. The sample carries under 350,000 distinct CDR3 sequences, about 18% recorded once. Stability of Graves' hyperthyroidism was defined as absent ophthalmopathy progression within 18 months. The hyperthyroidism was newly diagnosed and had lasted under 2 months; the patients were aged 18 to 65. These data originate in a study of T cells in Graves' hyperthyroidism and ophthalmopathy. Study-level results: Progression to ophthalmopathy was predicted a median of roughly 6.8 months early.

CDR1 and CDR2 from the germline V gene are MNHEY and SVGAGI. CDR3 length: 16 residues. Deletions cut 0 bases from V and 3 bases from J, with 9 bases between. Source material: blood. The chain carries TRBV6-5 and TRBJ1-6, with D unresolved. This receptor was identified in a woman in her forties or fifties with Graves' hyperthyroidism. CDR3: CASSYSMANYNSPLHF. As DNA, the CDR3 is TGTGCCAGCAGTTACTCGATGGCCAACTATAATTCACCCCTCCACTTT.